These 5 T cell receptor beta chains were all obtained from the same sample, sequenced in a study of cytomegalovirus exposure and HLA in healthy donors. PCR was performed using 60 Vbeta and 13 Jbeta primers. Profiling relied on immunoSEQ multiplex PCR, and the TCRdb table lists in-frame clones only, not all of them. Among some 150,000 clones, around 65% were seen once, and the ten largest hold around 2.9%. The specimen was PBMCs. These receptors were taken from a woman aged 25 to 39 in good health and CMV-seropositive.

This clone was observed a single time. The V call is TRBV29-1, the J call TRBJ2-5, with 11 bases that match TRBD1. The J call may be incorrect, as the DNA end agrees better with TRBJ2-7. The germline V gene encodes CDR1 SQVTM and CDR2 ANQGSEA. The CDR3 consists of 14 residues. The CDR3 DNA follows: TGCAGCGTTGAAGGGGACAGGGGGTTTAACGAGCAGTACTTC. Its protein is CSVEGDRGFNEQYF.

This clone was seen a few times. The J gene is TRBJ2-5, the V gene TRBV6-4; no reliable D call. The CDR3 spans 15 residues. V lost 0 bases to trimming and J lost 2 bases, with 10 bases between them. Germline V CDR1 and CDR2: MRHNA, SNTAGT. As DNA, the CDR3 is TGTGCCAGCAGTGACTCGAGACACCTACAAGAGACCCAGTACTTC. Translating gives CASSDSRHLQETQYF.

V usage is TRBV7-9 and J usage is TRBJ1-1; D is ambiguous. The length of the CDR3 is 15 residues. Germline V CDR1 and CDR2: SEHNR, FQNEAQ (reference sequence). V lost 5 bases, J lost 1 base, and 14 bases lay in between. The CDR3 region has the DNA TGTGCCAGCAGCCTCCATCAGGCCGCGAACACTGAAGCTTTCTTT. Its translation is CASSLHQAANTEAFF.

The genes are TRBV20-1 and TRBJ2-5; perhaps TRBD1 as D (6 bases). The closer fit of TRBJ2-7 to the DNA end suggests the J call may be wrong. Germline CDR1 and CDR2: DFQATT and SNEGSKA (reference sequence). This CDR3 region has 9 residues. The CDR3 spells CSGGGEQYF. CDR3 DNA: TGCAGTGGAGGGGGCGAGCAGTACTTC.

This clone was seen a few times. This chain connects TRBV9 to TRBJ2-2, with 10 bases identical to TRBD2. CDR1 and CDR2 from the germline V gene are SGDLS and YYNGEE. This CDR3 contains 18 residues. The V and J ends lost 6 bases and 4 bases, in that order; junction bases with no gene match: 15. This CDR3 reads CASNRQALAGGGTGELFF. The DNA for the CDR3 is TGTGCCAGCAACCGACAAGCCTTAGCGGGGGGTGGCACCGGGGAGCTGTTTTTT.